This entry is about one T cell receptor beta chain. The data stem from a study of blood T cell repertoires in COVID-19. Background on the study: Spain, Italy and the United States supplied samples that represented acute and convalescent COVID-19. Nucleic acid was either cDNA or gDNA, and it came from T cells, B-cell-depleted T cells, or PBMCs.

Original processing notes: Researchers report that nucleated cell counts were estimated from reference gene primer amplification. Repertoires were generated with immunoSEQ multiplex PCR, while TCRdb's copy carries only in-frame clones and drops some. The DNA was the basis for D and trimming; V, J and clone size are from that table. The data contain under 90,000 clones, roughly 83% of them singletons. The germline gives CDR1 SEHNR, CDR2 FQNEAQ (reference sequence). The junction had 8 bases not matched to a gene; V was cut back by 4 bases and J by 3 bases. CDR3 size: 15 residues. The source is a man older than 75 with acute or convalescent COVID-19. This sequence joins TRBV7-9 and TRBJ2-5; TRBD1 matches 7 bases. Input material: peripheral blood. In DNA form, the CDR3 reads TGTGCCAGCAGCTCTCAGGGGACAGCTAAAGAGACCCAGTACTTC. This gives the protein CASSSQGTAKETQYF.